The rows below give T cell receptor beta chains drawn from one sample of a study of cytomegalovirus exposure and HLA in healthy donors. Sequenced by immunoSEQ multiplex PCR; TCRdb stores in-frame clones only, minus some. The data show around 200,000 clones, around three quarters seen once. Material for sequencing was PBMCs. All receptors come from a man in his forties or fifties in good health and CMV-seronegative. Both conserved end residues are part of each CDR3. D genes are given only for firm matches. Rows give clone size only sometimes, using once, few, many, or a class for an expanded clone.

V,D,J,size,DNA,CDR3
TRBV27,NA,TRBJ1-1,NA,TGTGCCAGCAGTTTAAACAGGGTAGGACAGGCTTTCTTT,CASSLNRVGQAFF
TRBV27,NA,TRBJ2-5,NA,TGTGCCAGCAGTTTAGGCCCCGGGGTGGAGACCCAGTACTTC,CASSLGPGVETQYF
TRBV5-8,NA,TRBJ2-7,NA,TGTGCCAGCAGCGTGCCGGTACCACCGTCCTACGAGCAGTACTTC,CASSVPVPPSYEQYF
TRBV27,TRBD1,TRBJ2-7,NA,TGTGCCAGCAGTCCCCGACAGGGCCCCTACGAGCAGTACTTC,CASSPRQGPYEQYF
TRBV7-2,TRBD1,TRBJ2-5,NA,TGTGCCAGCAGCTTGGCGACAGGGATGGGCCAAGAGACCCAGTACTTC,CASSLATGMGQETQYF
TRBV5-8,NA,TRBJ2-7,few,TGTGCCAGCAGCTTGGGGCAGGGGAGTGACGAGCAGTACTTC,CASSLGQGSDEQYF
TRBV5-1,NA,TRBJ1-3,NA,TGCGCCAGCAGCTCCCGGACACCCGGCCCCGGCACCATATATTTT,CASSSRTPGPGTIYF
TRBV12-5,TRBD1,TRBJ2-1,NA,TGTGCTAGTGGTTTGGTCCCGGGGACAGGGTCGTCGGGGAGCTCCTACAATGAGCAGTTCTTC,CASGLVPGTGSSGSSYNEQFF
TRBV7-2,NA,TRBJ2-3,NA,TGTGCCAGCAGCTTAGCTTCAGGTTTCACAGATACGCAGTATTTT,CASSLASGFTDTQYF
TRBV7-2,TRBD2,TRBJ2-3,NA,TGTGCCAGCAGTTTGGGACTAGCGGGGGTCACAGATACGCAGTATTTT,CASSLGLAGVTDTQYF
TRBV5-1,NA,TRBJ2-3,NA,TGCGCCAGCAGCTTGGCCCCACTAGGACTTCACACAGATACGCAGTATTTT,CASSLAPLGLHTDTQYF
TRBV4-3,NA,TRBJ2-7,NA,TGCGCCAGCAGCCAAGATCCCAGGCCAGACTACGAGCAGTACTTC,CASSQDPRPDYEQYF
TRBV9,TRBD1,TRBJ2-3,NA,TGTGCCAGCAGCGCAGGGGGCCGGGACACGATTTATACGCAGTATTTT,CASSAGGRDTIYTQYF
TRBV5-1,NA,TRBJ1-1,NA,TGCGCCAGCAGCTTGGACAGGGAGTCTGGGAACACTGAAGCTTTCTTT,CASSLDRESGNTEAFF
TRBV2,NA,TRBJ1-2,NA,TGTGCCAGCAGTGAATCGTGGTGGGGGCTTGCCTTC,CASSESWWGLAF
TRBV5-1,NA,TRBJ2-5,NA,TGCGCCAGCAGGCGACAGGCCAAAGAGACCCAGTACTTC,CASRRQAKETQYF
TRBV6-1,NA,TRBJ2-2,NA,TGTGCCAGCAGTTTCGGGAGCGCGAACACCGGGGAGCTGTTTTTT,CASSFGSANTGELFF
TRBV7-9,NA,TRBJ2-1,NA,TGTTCCAGCAGCTTGGGGGGGGCAGGGCTCAATGAGCAGTTCTTC,CSSSLGGAGLNEQFF
TRBV7-2,NA,TRBJ2-5,NA,TGTGCCAGCAGCTCGCGGGAGACCCAGTACTTC,CASSSRETQYF
TRBV2,TRBD1,TRBJ1-6,NA,TGTGCCAGCAGGGGACAGGGATTGGTTTCACCCCTCCACTTT,CASRGQGLVSPLHF
TRBV9,TRBD1,TRBJ1-1,NA,TGTGCCAGCAGCGCCGGGACAGGGGGAGTGGGGACTGAAGCTTTCTTT,CASSAGTGGVGTEAFF
TRBV7-9,NA,TRBJ2-7,NA,TGTTCCAGCAGCTTCGGGAGCCAATCCCACGAGCAGTACTTC,CSSSFGSQSHEQYF
TRBV19,TRBD1,TRBJ2-7,NA,TGTGCCAGTAGTATCCGACAGGGAATCTACGAGCAGTACTTC,CASSIRQGIYEQYF
TRBV7-3,TRBD2,TRBJ2-1,NA,TGTGCCAGCAGCTTAATCTCCAGCGGGAGTGGAGAGCAGTTCTTC,CASSLISSGSGEQFF
TRBV4-3,TRBD1,TRBJ1-6,NA,TGCGCCAGCAGCCAGGGACCGACAGGGGGAAAATCACCCCTCCACTTT,CASSQGPTGGKSPLHF
TRBV9,NA,TRBJ1-6,NA,TGTGCCAGCAGCGTAGACCTAGGGTCGGGATCACCCCTCCACTTT,CASSVDLGSGSPLHF
TRBV4-1,TRBD1,TRBJ2-1,NA,TGCGCCAGCAGCCAAGAACCTAGGGACAGGCCGTACAATGAGCAGTTCTTC,CASSQEPRDRPYNEQFF
TRBV6-5,NA,TRBJ2-5,NA,TGTGCCAGCAGTTACGGAGCAGGGCAAGAGACCCAGTACTTC,CASSYGAGQETQYF
TRBV2,TRBD2,TRBJ2-1,NA,TGTGCCAGCAGATCGGGGGGGGTTTACAATGAGCAGTTCTTC,CASRSGGVYNEQFF